This TCR beta chain appears in the sequencing data of a study of T cells after yellow fever vaccination (dated by TCRdb to about 2019). With respect to the entire study: Libraries from fractions with low cell numbers were prepared with the SMART-Seq v4 Ultra Low Input RNA kit. Bulk TCR alpha and beta repertoires were sequenced longitudinally to track T-cell clones before and after primary and booster YFV17D yellow fever vaccination. Blood was collected at multiple timepoints before and after primary and secondary immunization, and bulk PBMC replicates and cell subsets were isolated. Two healthy male donors made up the cohort, one aged 18 to 29 years and the other aged 30 to 40 years. The paper as a whole reports these results and caveats: Because the study included only two donors, the extent to which the findings can be generalized is limited. Compared with the primary T-cell response, the secondary T-cell response was faster but weaker, reaching its peak on day 5 rather than on day 15. A small fraction of clonotypes showed up in both the CD4 and CD8 compartments, probably as a result of convergent recombination. After the booster, most of the clones that had expanded following primary vaccination were detected again (almost 98% of CD4 and 80% to 90% of CD8), which suggests that memory was broadly maintained. Because abundant contaminating clonotypes from the bulk population could be contained in FACS-sorted repertoires, computational filtering was required.

What this sample's treatment or condition label stands for: live attenuated yellow fever vaccine strain. At every blood-draw timepoint, two biological replicates of bulk PBMCs were collected. A standard Ficoll-Paque protocol was used to isolate PBMCs from peripheral blood. TriZol was used to extract RNA from bulk PBMCs, CD4 and CD8 fractions, and dextramer-positive and dextramer-negative fractions. This clonotype was observed at least ten times. No antigen is known for it. No base quality values were provided; no much bigger clone lies one nucleotide off. Inclusive of the bounding cysteine and phenylalanine, the CDR3 is 15 residues long. The retained sequence is limited to the CDR3, 45 bases, with the frame set at the first base. Looking up the germline V gene yields CDR1 WSHSY and CDR2 SAAADI. For this chain, trimming is 6 bases at the V end and 10 bases at the J end, and the number of junction bases without a gene match is 14.

The instrument was an Illumina NovaSeq 6000. Synthesis of TCR cDNA relied on 5'RACE template switching, a step that introduced a universal primer site along with unique molecular identifiers. Priming of cDNA synthesis was performed from both the TCR alpha and TCR beta constant segments. Library amplification used two PCR steps, and the second PCR step added sample barcodes and sequencing adapters. Sequencing of libraries was done on Illumina HiSeq 2500 (2x100 bp) or NovaSeq (2x150 bp). The original methods were these. Demultiplexing of reads and collapsing into UMI consensus sequences were performed with MIGEC, and V(D)J alignment was carried out with MiXCR. Using edgeR on replicate PBMC samples, clonotypes were called vaccine-responding if FDR was below 0.01 and the log2 fold change was above 5 up to day 15. Each bulk clonotype was labeled CD4 or CD8 based on which sequenced repertoire, CD4 or CD8, contained the clonotype at higher abundance. TCRdb itself trimmed the public reads at Q25 with fastp, ran MiXCR and retained productive beta chains. Each record represents a unique CDR3 protein, reported with the most common genes and DNA among its rows. The V and J calls and clone size come from TCRdb's table, not from the authors' own analysis. The sample has about 310,000 distinct CDR3 sequences on record, less than 4.5% of them singletons. Less than 25% of the sample rests with the top ten.

The sequence was collected from a man aged 18 to 29 who received the YFV17D yellow fever vaccine. This receptor chain uses TRBV10-2 and TRBJ1-1, and TRBD1 aligns with 10 junction nucleotides. The sequenced sample was PBMCs, obtained on the day of the yellow fever booster vaccination. The sequence in DNA is TGCGCCAGCAGGGATACCGGGACAGGGGTACCCGCAGCTTTCTTT. Its translation reads: CASRDTGTGVPAAFF.